Below, 3 T cell receptor beta chains from the same sample are listed, as sequenced in a study of cytomegalovirus exposure and HLA in healthy donors. 60 Vbeta and 13 Jbeta primers were used in PCR. Assay: immunoSEQ multiplex PCR; the TCRdb copy retains only in-frame clones and omits some. The sample has approximately 170,000 clones; 85% are singletons. The sequenced sample was PBMCs. These receptors originate from a boy between 2 and 15 years old in good health and CMV-seronegative.

The chain joins TRBV7-9 to TRBJ1-2; D might be TRBD1 (5 bases). This CDR3 contains 15 residues. The V end was cut by 1 base, the J end by 8 bases, with 17 bases between. Germline CDR1 SEHNR, CDR2 FQNEAQ (reference sequence). The CDR3 region is CASSLVEGANPGYTF. In DNA form, the CDR3 reads TGTGCCAGCAGCTTAGTCGAAGGGGCTAACCCCGGCTACACCTTC. The complete variable domain, with remaining parts taken from reference TRBV7-9 and TRBJ1-2, reads DTGVSQNPRHKITKRGQNVTFRCDPISEHNRLYWYRQTLGQGPEFLTYFQNEAQLEKSRLLSDRFSAERPKGSFSTLEIQRTEQGDSAMYLCASSLVEGANPGYTFGSGTRLTVV.

The chain has TRBV27 and TRBJ2-7; D unresolved. CDR1 and CDR2 from the germline V gene are MNHEY and SMNVEV (reference sequence). Trimming took 2 bases from V and 3 from J, leaving 8 bases between them. The CDR3 length is 13 residues. The chain's CDR3 is CASSLGENYEQYF. The CDR3 region has the DNA TGTGCCAGCAGTTTAGGAGAAAACTACGAGCAGTACTTC.

The chain joins TRBV27 to TRBJ2-7; the D gene is possibly TRBD2 (6 bases). The CDR3 has 14 amino acids. Germline V lookup: CDR1 MNHEY, CDR2 SMNVEV (reference sequence). V was cut by 3 bases and J by 0 bases, with 9 bases left in between. The CDR3: CASSLVGSSYEQYF. CDR3 DNA: TGTGCCAGCAGTTTGGTCGGGAGCTCCTACGAGCAGTACTTC.